What follows are 19 T cell receptor beta chains derived from one specimen sequenced in a study of shared clonotypes between healthy human individuals (dated by TCRdb to 2018 to 2021). Preparation of the library involved the immunoSEQ multiplex PCR assay. What TCRdb holds here is the immuneACCESS table cut down to in-frame rearrangements. Part of the clones is not present; checked against another copy, under half of the missing clones reflect an unresolved V gene, and the others are unexplained. The sample table shows about 2.2 million clones, and about 93% are seen once. The ten largest clones capture about 1.7% of the sample. CD8 naive samples consisted of CD45RO-negative cells that were positively selected for CCR7, yielding a CD45RA+CCR7+ population without TemRA cells. The sequenced sample was naive CD8+ T cells from PBMCs. Sample cell subset or site, as interpreted from the label and publication: CD45RA+CCR7+. All receptors derive from a man aged 18 to 30 in good health. Some clones in this sample may be carry-over from other donors' samples.

The CDR3 DNA reads as TGTGCTAGTGGATCTACAGGGATAGGGGCCTACACCTTC. Protein product: CASGSTGIGAYTF. The V gene is TRBV12-5, the J gene TRBJ1-2; perhaps TRBD1 as D (6 bases). Germline loops: CDR1 LGHNT, CDR2 FRNRAP. CDR3 length: 13 amino acids. V lost 6 bases and J lost 10, with 18 bases in between.

The chain links TRBV15 to TRBJ1-1; D perhaps matches TRBD1 (6 bases). The V gene lost 4 bases and the J gene lost 0 bases, with 9 bases spanning the gap. The CDR3 covers 14 residues. Germline V lookup: CDR1 LNHNV, CDR2 YYDKDF (reference sequence). The CDR3 DNA reads as TGTGCCACCAGCATCAGGGGTATGAACACTGAAGCTTTCTTT. It translates to CATSIRGMNTEAFF.

J is TRBJ1-1 and V is TRBV10-3, with 7 bases fitting TRBD1. The trim removed 2 bases at V and 0 bases at J, leaving 6 bases unmatched. This CDR3 has 16 amino acids. Germline CDR1 reads ENHRY; CDR2 reads SYGVKD. The CDR3 spells CAISEVAGGLNTEAFF. The CDR3 coding sequence is TGTGCCATCAGTGAGGTCGCAGGGGGACTGAACACTGAAGCTTTCTTT.

This clone showed up just once. The gene calls are TRBV7-9 and TRBJ2-7; 9 bases line up with TRBD1. With V trimmed by 0 bases and J by 0 bases, 3 bases remained unmatched. CDR3 size: 16 residues. From germline, CDR1 is SEHNR and CDR2 FQNEAQ (reference sequence). The CDR3 DNA is TGTGCCAGCAGCTTAGCCGGGACAGGGAGCTCCTACGAGCAGTACTTC. It codes for CASSLAGTGSSYEQYF. Full variable domain (missing parts from reference TRBV7-9 and TRBJ2-7): DTGVSQNPRHKITKRGQNVTFRCDPISEHNRLYWYRQTLGQGPEFLTYFQNEAQLEKSRLLSDRFSAERPKGSFSTLEIQRTEQGDSAMYLCASSLAGTGSSYEQYFGPGTRLTVT.

The CDR3 region is CASSFLSGRGPDTQYF. CDR3 in DNA: TGCGCCAGCAGCTTCCTTAGCGGGAGGGGGCCAGATACGCAGTATTTT. The chain combines TRBV5-1 with TRBJ2-3; TRBD2 agrees at 11 bases. Germline V lookup: CDR1 SGHRS, CDR2 YFSETQ. With V trimmed by 2 bases and J by 4 bases, 6 bases remained unmatched. This CDR3 has 16 amino acids.

The chain couples TRBV5-6 to TRBJ1-1; D not resolved. The CDR3 covers 14 residues. V lost 4 bases and J lost 0, with 10 bases in between. CDR1 SGHDT and CDR2 YYEEEE come from the germline V gene. CDR3 DNA sequence: TGTGCCAGCAGCCCAAGACGACTGAACACTGAAGCTTTCTTT. Translating it yields CASSPRRLNTEAFF.

The CDR3 DNA sequence: TGTGCCAGTAGTAGGCGGTGGAACACTGAAGCTTTCTTT. Translating gives CASSRRWNTEAFF. This sequence joins TRBV19 and TRBJ1-1; D unclear. CDR1 and CDR2 from the germline V gene are LNHDA and SQIVND (reference sequence). The CDR3 has 13 amino acids. V lost 4 bases and J lost 1, with 7 bases in between.

The chain carries TRBV28 and TRBJ1-1; D gene ambiguous. Germline V gene data show CDR1 as MDHEN and CDR2 as SYDVKM. The germline V and J ends were trimmed by 6 bases and 0 bases, with 14 bases remaining between them. This CDR3 is built from 15 residues. CDR3 coding DNA: TGTGCCAGCAGCCCCCCCCGGGCCTTGAACACTGAAGCTTTCTTT. Encoded protein: CASSPPRALNTEAFF.

The rearrangement joins TRBV27 to TRBJ2-1; TRBD1 matches at 7 bases. V was clipped by 4 bases and J by 4 bases; unmatched bases: 10. There are 16 residues in the CDR3. Germline CDR1 reads MNHEY; CDR2 reads SMNVEV (reference sequence). Written as DNA, the CDR3 is TGTGCCAGCAGTTATGGACAGGCCTGGAGTTACAATGAGCAGTTCTTC. Translating gives CASSYGQAWSYNEQFF.

The CDR3 sequence: CASRQTGTANQPQHF. In nucleotides, the CDR3 is TGTGCCAGCAGGCAAACCGGGACAGCTAATCAGCCCCAGCATTTT. The chain uses TRBV27 and TRBJ1-5; 7 bases line up with TRBD1. Germline lookup yields CDR1 MNHEY and CDR2 SMNVEV (reference sequence). Trimming at V came to 6 bases and at J to 4 bases, leaving 9 bases not matched to a gene. The CDR3 is 15 amino acids.

V is TRBV19 and J is TRBJ2-3; the match to TRBD2 covers 10 bases. V was pared by 1 base and J by 2 bases, with 6 bases of the junction left unmatched. The CDR3 spans 17 residues. Germline-derived CDR1 and CDR2 are LNHDA and SQIVND (reference sequence). The CDR3 DNA is TGTGCCAGTAGTATAGGATCGAGCGGGAGGGCCACAGATACGCAGTATTTT. It is translated as CASSIGSSGRATDTQYF.

The J gene is TRBJ1-2, the V gene TRBV28; D is uncertain. The CDR3 is 17 residues long. V lost 5 bases and J lost 5, with 24 bases in between. The V gene's germline CDR1 is MDHEN and CDR2 SYDVKM. The CDR3 is CASSDLSEMGWRYGYTF. As DNA, the CDR3 is TGTGCCAGCAGTGACCTATCCGAGATGGGATGGAGGTATGGCTACACCTTC.

The chain uses TRBV6-6 and TRBJ2-3, with D unresolved. This CDR3 is 16 amino acids long. Germline assignment: CDR1 MNHNY and CDR2 SVGAGI (reference sequence). Trimming stripped 2 bases from V and 2 bases from J, with 14 bases between. This CDR3 is CASSYLGPLDTDTQYF. For the CDR3, the DNA is TGTGCCAGCAGTTACCTCGGGCCCCTCGACACAGATACGCAGTATTTT.

The gene calls are TRBV13 and TRBJ2-6; weak D call: TRBD2 (5 bases). V was trimmed by 3 bases and J by 9 bases, leaving 15 bases between them. The CDR3 length is 15 residues. CDR1 and CDR2 (germline): PRHDT, FYEKMQ (reference sequence). CDR3 in amino acids: CASSFGNSIFNVLTF. In DNA form, the CDR3 reads TGTGCCAGCAGCTTCGGGAACAGTATCTTCAACGTCCTGACTTTC.

This clone was detected once. V is TRBV9 and J is TRBJ1-3; the D gene is possibly TRBD1 (6 bases). V was trimmed by 2 bases and J by 0 bases, leaving 12 bases between them. Germline V gene sequence: CDR1 SGDLS, CDR2 YYNGEE. The CDR3 is 16 amino acids. CDR3: CASSVGRGSSGNTIYF. CDR3 sequence (DNA): TGTGCCAGCAGCGTTGGCAGGGGTTCCTCTGGAAACACCATATATTTT.

This chain connects TRBV19 to TRBJ2-3; 9 bases agree with TRBD1. This CDR3 is built from 17 residues. CDR1 and CDR2 (germline): LNHDA, SQIVND (reference sequence). The V and J ends lost 1 base and 3 bases, in that order; junction bases with no gene match: 8. The DNA of the CDR3 is TGTGCCAGTAGTATAGCAAAAACAGGGGGCTGGACAGATACGCAGTATTTT. It specifies CASSIAKTGGWTDTQYF.

This chain uses TRBV5-8 with TRBJ2-3, with TRBD1 identical over 10 bases. The CDR3 contains 18 residues. Trimming removed 3 bases from V and 3 bases from J; junction bases left unmatched: 13. Looked up from germline, CDR1 is SGHTS and CDR2 is YDEGEE. The CDR3 spells CASSSGLSGQGNTDTQYF. Written as DNA, the CDR3 is TGTGCCAGCAGCTCGGGGTTGTCGGGACAGGGGAATACAGATACGCAGTATTTT.

This clone was seen just once. CDR3 region: CASSDEKLFF. The CDR3 DNA is TGTGCCAGCAGTGATGAAAAACTGTTTTTT. This chain uses TRBV28 with TRBJ1-4; no clear D. V lost 5 bases to trimming and J lost 6 bases, with 1 base between them. The germline V gene has CDR1 MDHEN and CDR2 SYDVKM. This CDR3 has 10 residues. Looking up the rest from reference TRBV28 and TRBJ1-4 gives the full variable domain: DVKVTQSSRYLVKRTGEKVFLECVQDMDHENMFWYRQDPGLGLRLIYFSYDVKMKEKGDIPEGYSVSREKKERFSLILESASTNQTSMYLCASSDEKLFFGSGTQLSVL.

The genes are TRBV4-3 and TRBJ2-7, with D maybe TRBD1 (6 bases). The germline V gene encodes CDR1 LGHNA and CDR2 YSLEER. CDR3 size: 15 residues. V was shortened by 0 bases and J by 4 bases, with 13 bases between the two germline ends. The CDR3 nucleotides are TGCGCCAGCAGCCAAGATTCGGGCAGGGGATACGAGCAGTACTTC. Translated, it gives CASSQDSGRGYEQYF.